This TCR beta chain was recorded in a study of low-dose radiotherapy and immunotherapy resistance in tumors. Study overall: Across 26 weeks, 13 Gy in total went to Cohort 2, delivered as 1 Gy per fraction every two weeks. Patients took aspirin 300 mg by mouth once daily. This continued for four cycles, starting on cycle 1 day 1. The 200 mg/m2 dose of intravenous cyclophosphamide was given every two weeks, one day before radiation and immunotherapy.

It was nivolumab, ipilimumab, aspirin, low-dose cyclophosphamide and low-dose radiotherapy that donors received. This clonotype appeared a few times. Alpha and beta chains were covered, as first-strand cDNA relied on TRAV- and TRBV-specific primers. A roughly 20-cycle PCR with a constant-region primer and V-primer adapter amplified TCRs. TCRdb recomputed calls from the reads with MiXCR, one row per CDR3 protein. The sample lists roughly 8,700 distinct CDR3 sequences, roughly three quarters seen once, with approximately 6.8% in the top ten. This TCR came from a human donor with advanced metastatic prostate, ovarian, gallbladder or colorectal cancer (not recorded which). This table probably holds off-target reads from a library built for another chain.

The DNA of the CDR3 is TGCAGCGTGACCACAGGGGCAACCTACGAGCAGTACTTC. It codes for CSVTTGATYEQYF. The chain has TRBV29-1 and TRBJ2-7; 7 nucleotides agree with TRBD1. After removal of 6 bases from V and 2 bases from J, the junction contained 7 bases not matched to a gene. Germline V gene sequence: CDR1 SQVTM, CDR2 ANQGSEA. CDR3 length: 13 residues.